These T cell receptor beta chains were read from a single sample in a study of T-cell memory formation after mild COVID-19. Via MiXCR, TCRdb re-called the 5' RACE reads, giving one row per CDR3 protein. The sample lists 100,000 to 120,000 distinct CDR3 sequences; roughly a sixth were seen once. The sample taken for sequencing was PBMCs or a T cell subset sorted from them (not recorded which). The receptors shown here come from a man between 18 and 35 years old who had mild COVID-19 (a few samples of this study predate the infection). Cell type and time point are not known. Each CDR3 is given with its conserved first and last residue. A D gene is named only where the DNA matches it firmly. Clone size appears in some rows only: once, few, many, or a class for an expanded clone.

d_call,j_call,v_call,clone_size,cdr3_nt,cdr3_aa
NA,TRBJ1-2,TRBV20-1,NA,TGCAGTGCTAGACCGGGGACCTATGGCTACACCTTC,CSARPGTYGYTF
NA,TRBJ2-5,TRBV12-3/TRBV12-4,NA,TGTGCCAGCAGTTTCTACGAGACCCAGTACTTC,CASSFYETQYF
TRBD2,TRBJ2-5,TRBV5-1,NA,TGCGCCAGCAGCGCGGGGGGGGAAGAGACCCAGTACTTC,CASSAGGEETQYF
NA,TRBJ1-1,TRBV3-1,NA,TGTGCCAGCAGCCAAGACCTCGACACTGAAGCTTTCTTT,CASSQDLDTEAFF
TRBD2,TRBJ2-5,TRBV20-1,few,TGCAGTGCTCGGACTAGTAGTGAGACCCAGTACTTC,CSARTSSETQYF
NA,TRBJ2-7,TRBV5-5,few,TGTGCCAGCAGCTTGCAGGAGTTAAGCGACTTC,CASSLQELSDF
NA,TRBJ1-3,TRBV7-6,few,TGTGCCAGCAGTCTGTCCGGCGCCGGAAACACCATATATTTT,CASSLSGAGNTIYF
NA,TRBJ2-5,TRBV7-2,NA,TGTGCCAGCAGCCGAACTAGGAATCAAGAGACCCAGTACTTC,CASSRTRNQETQYF
NA,TRBJ1-5,TRBV6-2/TRBV6-3,NA,TGTGCCAGCAGAACACAGGGATCACATCAGCCCCAGCATTTT,CASRTQGSHQPQHF
TRBD1,TRBJ1-4,TRBV7-9,NA,TGTGCCAGCAGCCGACGGGGACAGGGGGTCGCGGGTAATGAAAAACTGTTTTTT,CASSRRGQGVAGNEKLFF
NA,TRBJ2-2,TRBV6-5,few,TGTGCCAGCAGTTCCCGAAACACCGGGGAGCTGTTTTTT,CASSSRNTGELFF
TRBD1,TRBJ2-1,TRBV27,few,TGTGCCAGCACCCTGGACCGGACAGGGGTAGATGAGCAGTTCTTC,CASTLDRTGVDEQFF
NA,TRBJ2-3,TRBV15,NA,TGTGCCACCAGCAGAGCATCGGAACCCACAGATACGCAGTATTTT,CATSRASEPTDTQYF
NA,TRBJ1-4,TRBV2,NA,TGTGCCAGCAGTGAACGGGGGGTAGAACTGTTTTTT,CASSERGVELFF
TRBD2,TRBJ2-7,TRBV6-5,NA,TGTGCCAGCAGTTACAACCGGGTAGCGGGAGCCTACGAGCAGTACTTC,CASSYNRVAGAYEQYF
NA,TRBJ1-1,TRBV6-5,NA,TGTGCCAGCAGTTCCTCCCCCAGTAGCCGACACTCCCTCTTT,CASSSSPSSRHSLF
TRBD1,TRBJ2-6,TRBV7-6,NA,TGTGCCAGCAGCCGGGACAGGCCCTCTGGGGCCAACGTCCTGACTTTC,CASSRDRPSGANVLTF
NA,TRBJ2-4,TRBV5-5,few,TGTGCCAGCAGCTTGTATGGGATCATTCAGTACTTC,CASSLYGIIQYF
NA,TRBJ2-1,TRBV20-1,few,TGCAGTGCTATCCGGACTGGATTGGGCTACAATGAGCAGTTCTTC,CSAIRTGLGYNEQFF
NA,TRBJ1-2,TRBV27,NA,TGTGCCAGCAGTGACCGCTACTATGGCTACACCTTC,CASSDRYYGYTF
NA,TRBJ1-1,TRBV5-5,NA,TGTGCCAGCAGCTTGTTAGGGGTTCGGACTGAAGCTTTCTTT,CASSLLGVRTEAFF
NA,TRBJ2-5,TRBV28,few,TGTGCCAGCAGTTTTTATGGGCAGACCCAGTACTTC,CASSFYGQTQYF
NA,TRBJ2-7,TRBV4-1,NA,TGCGCCAGCAGCCAATTGCGGTCCTCTCACTCCTACGAGCAGTACTTC,CASSQLRSSHSYEQYF